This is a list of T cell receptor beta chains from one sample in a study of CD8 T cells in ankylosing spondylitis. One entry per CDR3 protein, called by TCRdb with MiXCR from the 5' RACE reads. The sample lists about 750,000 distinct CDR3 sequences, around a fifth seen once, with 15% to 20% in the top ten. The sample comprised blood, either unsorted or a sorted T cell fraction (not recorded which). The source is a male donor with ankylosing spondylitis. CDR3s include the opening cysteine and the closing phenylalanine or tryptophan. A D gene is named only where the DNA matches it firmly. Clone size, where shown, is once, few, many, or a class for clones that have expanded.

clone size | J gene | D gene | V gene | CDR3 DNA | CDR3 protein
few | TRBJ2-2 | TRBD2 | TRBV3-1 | TGTGCCAGCAGCCAAGTAGCGGGGGGCCGCCCGGGGACCGGGGAGCTGTTTTTT | CASSQVAGGRPGTGELFF
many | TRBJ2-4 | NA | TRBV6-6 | TGTGCCAGCAGCAGGGGGGAGAAAAACATTCAGTACTTC | CASSRGEKNIQYF
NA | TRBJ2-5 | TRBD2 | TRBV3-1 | TGTGCCAGCAGCCAAACAGGCGGACTAGCGGGGGGTGGTCAAGAGACCCAGTACTTC | CASSQTGGLAGGGQETQYF
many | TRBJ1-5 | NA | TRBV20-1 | TGCAGTGCTCCCGTACAGGGTTTTAGCAATCAGCCCCAGCATTTT | CSAPVQGFSNQPQHF
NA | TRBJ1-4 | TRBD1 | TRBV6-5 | TGTGCCAGCAGCTTAACAGGGGACAGTGAAAAACTGTTTTTT | CASSLTGDSEKLFF
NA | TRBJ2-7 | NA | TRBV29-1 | TGCAGCGTTGAAGGCCGTGGGGGGAGCTCCTACGAGCAGTACTTC | CSVEGRGGSSYEQYF
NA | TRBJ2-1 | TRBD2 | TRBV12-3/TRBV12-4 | TGTGCCAGCAGTCCGGGACTAGCGGGGACCAAGGGCAATGAGCAGTTCTTC | CASSPGLAGTKGNEQFF
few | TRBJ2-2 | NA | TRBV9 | TGTGCCAGCACCCAGGGCGACGAGACCGGGGAGCTGTTTTTT | CASTQGDETGELFF
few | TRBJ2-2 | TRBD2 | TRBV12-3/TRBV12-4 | TGTGCCAGCAGTGATGGGACTAGCGGGAACACCGGGGAGCTGTTTTTT | CASSDGTSGNTGELFF
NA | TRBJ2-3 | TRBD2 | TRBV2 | TGTGCCAGCGCGCCCCCGGGGGACTACACAGATACGCAGTATTTT | CASAPPGDYTDTQYF
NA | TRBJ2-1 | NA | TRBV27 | TGTGCCAGCAGTTCGGGGGGCCGGTTAAGCAATGAGCAGTTCTTC | CASSSGGRLSNEQFF
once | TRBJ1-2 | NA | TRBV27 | TGTGCCAGCAGCCGTGACCCGGGATCTAACTATGGCTACACCTTC | CASSRDPGSNYGYTF
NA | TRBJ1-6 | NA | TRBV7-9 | TGTGCCAGCAGCTTAACCCCCGGGACGCCTCCCCACCTCCACTTT | CASSLTPGTPPHLHF
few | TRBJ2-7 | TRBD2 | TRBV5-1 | TGCGCCAGCAGCCCCCTAGCGGGGGGGCCAGGCGAGCAGTACTTC | CASSPLAGGPGEQYF
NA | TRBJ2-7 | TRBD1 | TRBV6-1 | TGTGCCAGCAGCCCGACAGGGGGCTTCCACGAGCAGTACTTC | CASSPTGGFHEQYF
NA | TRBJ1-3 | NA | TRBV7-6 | TGTGCCAGCAGCGCTAAAGCTGGAAACACCATATATTTT | CASSAKAGNTIYF
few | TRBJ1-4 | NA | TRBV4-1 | TGCGCCAGCAGCCTCCGGGATGGACAGATAAATGAAAAACTGTTTTTT | CASSLRDGQINEKLFF
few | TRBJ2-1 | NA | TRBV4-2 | TGTGCCAGCAGCCAAGAGGTAGTCTCCTACAATGAGCAGTTCTTC | CASSQEVVSYNEQFF